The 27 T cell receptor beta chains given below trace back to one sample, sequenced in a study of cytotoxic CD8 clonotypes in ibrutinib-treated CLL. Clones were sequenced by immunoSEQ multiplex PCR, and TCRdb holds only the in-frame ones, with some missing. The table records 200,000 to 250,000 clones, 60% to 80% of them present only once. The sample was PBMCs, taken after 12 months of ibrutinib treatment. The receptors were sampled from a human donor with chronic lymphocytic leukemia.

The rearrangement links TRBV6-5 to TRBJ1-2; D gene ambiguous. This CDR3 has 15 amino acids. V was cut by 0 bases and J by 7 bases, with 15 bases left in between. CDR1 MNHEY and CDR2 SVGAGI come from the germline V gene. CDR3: CASSYSFRAASGYTF. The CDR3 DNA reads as TGTGCCAGCAGTTACTCGTTTCGGGCAGCTAGTGGCTACACCTTC.

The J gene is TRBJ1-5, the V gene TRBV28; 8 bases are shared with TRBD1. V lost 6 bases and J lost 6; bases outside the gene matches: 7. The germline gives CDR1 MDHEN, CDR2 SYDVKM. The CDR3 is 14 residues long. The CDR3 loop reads CASRRTGFRQPQHF. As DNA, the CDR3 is TGTGCCAGCAGACGGACAGGGTTCCGTCAGCCCCAGCATTTT.

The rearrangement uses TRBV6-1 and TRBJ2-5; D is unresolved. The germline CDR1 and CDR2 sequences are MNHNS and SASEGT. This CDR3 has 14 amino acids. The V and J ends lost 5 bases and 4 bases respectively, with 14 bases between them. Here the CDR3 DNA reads TGTGCCAGCAGTCTACAGCTCCCCGGAGAGACCCAGTACTTC. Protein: CASSLQLPGETQYF.

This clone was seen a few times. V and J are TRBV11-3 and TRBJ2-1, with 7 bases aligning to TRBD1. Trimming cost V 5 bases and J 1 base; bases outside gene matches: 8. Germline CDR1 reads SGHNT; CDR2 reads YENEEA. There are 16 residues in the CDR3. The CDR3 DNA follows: TGTGCCAGCAGCAAACAGGGGTCCCCTTCCTACAATGAGCAGTTCTTC. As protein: CASSKQGSPSYNEQFF.

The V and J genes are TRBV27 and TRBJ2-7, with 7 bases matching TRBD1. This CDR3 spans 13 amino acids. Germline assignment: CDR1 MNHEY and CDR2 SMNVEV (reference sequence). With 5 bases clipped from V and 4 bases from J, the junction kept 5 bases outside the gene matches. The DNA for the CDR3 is TGTGCCAGCAGTACGCGACAGGGATACGAGCAGTACTTC. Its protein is CASSTRQGYEQYF.

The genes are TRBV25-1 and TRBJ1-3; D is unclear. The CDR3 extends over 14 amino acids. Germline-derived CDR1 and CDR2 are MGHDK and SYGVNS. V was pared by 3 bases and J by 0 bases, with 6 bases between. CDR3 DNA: TGTGCCAGCAGTGACCCCATCTCTGGAAACACCATATATTTT. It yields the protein CASSDPISGNTIYF.

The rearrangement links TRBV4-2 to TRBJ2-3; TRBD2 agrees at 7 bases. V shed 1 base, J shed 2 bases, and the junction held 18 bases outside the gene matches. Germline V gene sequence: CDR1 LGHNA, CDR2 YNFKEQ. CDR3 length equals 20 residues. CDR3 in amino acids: CASSQAAAVAGSSATDTQYF. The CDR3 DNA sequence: TGTGCCAGCAGCCAAGCCGCGGCGGTAGCGGGCAGTTCGGCCACAGATACGCAGTATTTT.

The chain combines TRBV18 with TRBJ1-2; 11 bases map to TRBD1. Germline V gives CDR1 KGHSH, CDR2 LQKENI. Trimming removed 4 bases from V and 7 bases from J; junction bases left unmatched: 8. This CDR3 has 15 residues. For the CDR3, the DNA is TGTGCCAGCTCACTACCGGGACAGGGGGTCCGTGGCTACACCTTC. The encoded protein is CASSLPGQGVRGYTF.

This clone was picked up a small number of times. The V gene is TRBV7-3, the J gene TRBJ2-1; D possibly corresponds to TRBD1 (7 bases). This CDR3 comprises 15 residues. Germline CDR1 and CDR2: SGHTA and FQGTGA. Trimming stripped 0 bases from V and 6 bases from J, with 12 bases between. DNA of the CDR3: TGTGCCAGCAGCTTAACGGAGGGGGCTGGCAATGAGCAGTTCTTC. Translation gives CASSLTEGAGNEQFF. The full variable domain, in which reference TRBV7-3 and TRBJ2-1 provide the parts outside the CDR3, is GAGVSQTPSNKVTEKGKYVELRCDPISGHTALYWYRQSLGQGPEFLIYFQGTGAADDSGLPNDRFFAVRPEGSVSTLKIQRTERGDSAVYLCASSLTEGAGNEQFFGPGTRLTVL.

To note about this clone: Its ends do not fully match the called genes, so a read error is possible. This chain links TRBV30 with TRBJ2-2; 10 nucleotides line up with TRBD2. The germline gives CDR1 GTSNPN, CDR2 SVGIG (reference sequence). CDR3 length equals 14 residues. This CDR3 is CTWILAGFTGELFF. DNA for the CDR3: TGTACCTGGATACTAGCGGGGTTCACCGGGGAGCTGTTTTTT.

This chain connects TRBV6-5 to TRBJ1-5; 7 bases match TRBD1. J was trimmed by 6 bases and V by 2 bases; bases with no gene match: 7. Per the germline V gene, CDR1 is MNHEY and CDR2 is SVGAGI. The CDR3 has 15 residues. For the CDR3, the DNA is TGTGCCAGCAGTTACGACAGGGCCCTCGGTCAGCCCCAGCATTTT. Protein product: CASSYDRALGQPQHF.

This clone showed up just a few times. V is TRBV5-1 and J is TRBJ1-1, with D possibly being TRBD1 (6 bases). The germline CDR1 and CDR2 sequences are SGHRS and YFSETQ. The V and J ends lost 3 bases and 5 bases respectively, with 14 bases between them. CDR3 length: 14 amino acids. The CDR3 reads CASSSTGRETEAFF. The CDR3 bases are TGCGCCAGCAGCTCTACAGGGCGGGAGACTGAAGCTTTCTTT.

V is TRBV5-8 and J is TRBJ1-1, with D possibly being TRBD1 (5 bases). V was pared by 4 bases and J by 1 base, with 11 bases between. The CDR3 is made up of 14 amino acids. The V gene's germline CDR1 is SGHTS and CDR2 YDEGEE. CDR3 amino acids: CASSIRQSNTEAFF. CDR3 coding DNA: TGTGCCAGCAGCATTCGACAGTCGAACACTGAAGCTTTCTTT. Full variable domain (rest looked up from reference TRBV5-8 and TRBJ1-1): EAGVTQSPTHLIKTRGQQATLRCSPISGHTSVYWYQQALGLGLQFLLWYDEGEERNRGNFPPRFSGRQFPNYSSELNVNALELEDSALYLCASSIRQSNTEAFFGQGTRLTVV.

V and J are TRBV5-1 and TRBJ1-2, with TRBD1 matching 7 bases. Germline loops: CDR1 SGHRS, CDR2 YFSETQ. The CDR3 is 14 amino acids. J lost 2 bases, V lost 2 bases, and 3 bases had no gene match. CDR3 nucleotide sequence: TGCGCCAGCAGCTTTGGGGACAGAAACTATGGCTACACCTTC. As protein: CASSFGDRNYGYTF.

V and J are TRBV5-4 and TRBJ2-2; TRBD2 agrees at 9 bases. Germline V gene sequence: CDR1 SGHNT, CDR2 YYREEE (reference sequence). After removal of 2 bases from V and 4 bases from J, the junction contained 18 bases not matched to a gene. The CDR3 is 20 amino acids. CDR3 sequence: CASSFGYLAGRAGPTGELFF. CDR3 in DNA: TGTGCCAGCAGCTTCGGCTATCTAGCGGGGAGGGCTGGGCCCACCGGGGAGCTGTTTTTT.

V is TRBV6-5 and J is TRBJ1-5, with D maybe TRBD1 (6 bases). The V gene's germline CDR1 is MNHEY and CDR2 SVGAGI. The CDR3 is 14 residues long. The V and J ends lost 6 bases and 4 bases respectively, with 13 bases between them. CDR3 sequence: CASSQKGGNQPQHF. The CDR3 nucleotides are TGTGCCAGCAGCCAGAAAGGGGGAAATCAGCCCCAGCATTTT.

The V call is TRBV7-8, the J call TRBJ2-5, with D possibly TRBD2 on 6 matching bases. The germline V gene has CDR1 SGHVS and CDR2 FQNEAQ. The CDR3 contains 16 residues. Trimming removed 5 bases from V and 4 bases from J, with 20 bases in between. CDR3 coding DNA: TGTGCCAGCAGCGCCCGGGGTAACCTCGGGGGAGAGACCCAGTACTTC. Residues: CASSARGNLGGETQYF.

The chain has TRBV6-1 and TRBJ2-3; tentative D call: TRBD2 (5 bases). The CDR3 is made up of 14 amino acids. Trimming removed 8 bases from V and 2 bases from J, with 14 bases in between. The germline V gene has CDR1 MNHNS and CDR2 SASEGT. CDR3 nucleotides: TGTGCCAGCTTCCCGGGATCTCTCACAGATACGCAGTATTTT. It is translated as CASFPGSLTDTQYF.

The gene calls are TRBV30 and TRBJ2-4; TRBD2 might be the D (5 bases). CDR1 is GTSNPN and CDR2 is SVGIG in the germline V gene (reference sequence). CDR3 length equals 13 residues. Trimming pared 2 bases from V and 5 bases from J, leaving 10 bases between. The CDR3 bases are TGTGCCTGGAGTACCGGGGTTCAAAACATTCAGTACTTC. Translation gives CAWSTGVQNIQYF. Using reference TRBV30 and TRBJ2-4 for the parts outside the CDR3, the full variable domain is SQTIHQWPATLVQPVGSPLSLECTVEGTSNPNLYWYRQAAGRGLQLLFYSVGIGQISSEVPQNLSASRPQDRQFILSSKKLLLSDSGFYLCAWSTGVQNIQYFGAGTRLSVL.

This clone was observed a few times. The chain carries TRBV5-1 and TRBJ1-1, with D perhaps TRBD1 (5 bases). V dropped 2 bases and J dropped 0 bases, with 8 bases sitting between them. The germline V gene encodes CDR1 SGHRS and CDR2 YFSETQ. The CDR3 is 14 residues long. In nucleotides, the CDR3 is TGCGCCAGCAGCTTACTACAGGTGAACACTGAAGCTTTCTTT. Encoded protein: CASSLLQVNTEAFF.

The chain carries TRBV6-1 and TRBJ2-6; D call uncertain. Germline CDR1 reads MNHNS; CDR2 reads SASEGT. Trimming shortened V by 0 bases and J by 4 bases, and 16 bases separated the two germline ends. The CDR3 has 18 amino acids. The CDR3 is CASSEALQPHVGANVLTF. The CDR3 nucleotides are TGTGCCAGCAGTGAAGCGCTTCAACCCCACGTCGGGGCCAACGTCCTGACTTTC.

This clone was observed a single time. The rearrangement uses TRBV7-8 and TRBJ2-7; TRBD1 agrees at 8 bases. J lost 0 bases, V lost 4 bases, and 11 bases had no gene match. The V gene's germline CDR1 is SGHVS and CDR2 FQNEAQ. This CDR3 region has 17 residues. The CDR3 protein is CASSSGQGKTLSYEQYF. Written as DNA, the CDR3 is TGTGCCAGCAGCTCCGGACAGGGAAAAACCCTCTCCTACGAGCAGTACTTC. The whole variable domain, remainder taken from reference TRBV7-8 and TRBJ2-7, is GAGVSQSPRYKVAKRGQDVALRCDPISGHVSLFWYQQALGQGPEFLTYFQNEAQLDKSGLPSDRFFAERPEGSVSTLKIQRTQQEDSAVYLCASSSGQGKTLSYEQYFGPGTRLTVT.

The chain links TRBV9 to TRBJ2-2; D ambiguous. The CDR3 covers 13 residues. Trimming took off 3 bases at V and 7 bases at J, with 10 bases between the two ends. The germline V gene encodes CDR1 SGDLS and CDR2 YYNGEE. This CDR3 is CASSARLGGELFF. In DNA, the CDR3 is TGTGCCAGCAGCGCCAGGTTGGGCGGGGAGCTGTTTTTT.

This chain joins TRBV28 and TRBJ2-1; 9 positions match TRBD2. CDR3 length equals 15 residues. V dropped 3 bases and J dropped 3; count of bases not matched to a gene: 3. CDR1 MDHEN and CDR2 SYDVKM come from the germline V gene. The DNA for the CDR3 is TGTGCCAGCAGTTTCTCGACTAGCGGCTACAATGAGCAGTTCTTC. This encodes CASSFSTSGYNEQFF.

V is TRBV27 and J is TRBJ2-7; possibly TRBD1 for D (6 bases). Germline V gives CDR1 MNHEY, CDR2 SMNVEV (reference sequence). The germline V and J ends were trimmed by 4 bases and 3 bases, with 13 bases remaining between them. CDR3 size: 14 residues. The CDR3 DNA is TGTGCCAGCAGTTCCGGACAGAAATACTACGAGCAGTACTTC. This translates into CASSSGQKYYEQYF.

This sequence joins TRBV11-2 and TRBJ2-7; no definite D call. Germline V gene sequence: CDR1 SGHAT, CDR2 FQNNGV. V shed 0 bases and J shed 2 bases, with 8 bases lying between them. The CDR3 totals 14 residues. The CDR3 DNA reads TGTGCCAGCAGCTTAGATGTTGGGCCCTACGAGCAGTACTTC. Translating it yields CASSLDVGPYEQYF.

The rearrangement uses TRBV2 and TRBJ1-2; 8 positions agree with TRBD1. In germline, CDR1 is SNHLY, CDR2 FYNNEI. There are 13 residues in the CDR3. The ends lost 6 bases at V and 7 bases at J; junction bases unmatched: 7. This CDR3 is CASSGQGSGGYTF. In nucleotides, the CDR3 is TGTGCCAGCAGCGGACAGGGCTCAGGTGGCTACACCTTC. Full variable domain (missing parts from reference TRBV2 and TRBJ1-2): EPEVTQTPSHQVTQMGQEVILRCVPISNHLYFYWYRQILGQKVEFLVSFYNNEISEKSEIFDDQFSVERPDGSNFTLKIRSTKLEDSAMYFCASSGQGSGGYTFGSGTRLTVV.